The 6 T cell receptor beta chains presented below share a single source sample, sequenced in a study of regulatory T cells in long-lasting Graves disease. The sample's time point: persistent/refractory GD, antithyroid drugs over 5 years with positive TRAb. Scientists built the TCR library using RNA that was extracted from PBMCs. For TCR beta, libraries came from iRepertoire HTBI primers and Arm-PCR of CDR3 regions. TCRdb reprocessed the multiplex PCR reads via MiXCR and lists one record per CDR3 protein. The repertoire consists of 700,000 or so distinct CDR3 sequences, with 25% to 30% occurring once and the leading ten covering 35% to 55%. The sequencing used peripheral blood mononuclear cells (PBMCs), collected when the disease was refractory, from a patient treated with antithyroid drugs. The receptors were gathered from a female donor with Graves disease.

The chain carries TRBV19 and TRBJ1-3, with unresolved D. This CDR3 region has 15 residues. Germline assignment: CDR1 LNHDA and CDR2 SQIVND (reference sequence). The ends were cut back, 3 bases at V and 1 base at J, with 10 bases in the middle. The CDR3 loop reads CASSISFRSGNTIYF. The CDR3 DNA reads TGTGCCAGTAGTATTTCGTTCCGATCTGGAAACACCATATATTTT.

Ten or more counts support this clonotype. The genes are TRBV7-9 and TRBJ1-1; no firm D call. CDR1 is SEHNR and CDR2 is FQNEAQ in the germline V gene (reference sequence). Trimming stripped 2 bases from V and 5 bases from J, with 9 bases between. This CDR3 spans 13 amino acids. The CDR3 spells CASSLTAGTEAFF. The CDR3 DNA reads TGTGCCAGCAGCTTAACGGCGGGGACTGAAGCTTTCTTT.

This clonotype was picked up a small number of times. V usage is TRBV25-1 and J usage is TRBJ1-2; 9 bases align to TRBD1. CDR3 length: 15 residues. CDR1 is MGHDK and CDR2 is SYGVNS in the germline V gene. The junction had 5 bases not matched to a gene; V was cut back by 1 base and J by 5 bases. CDR3 residues: CASSEFSQGAYGYTF. The CDR3 DNA reads as TGTGCCAGCAGTGAATTTTCACAGGGGGCTTATGGCTACACCTTC.

The table lists this clonotype with a few counts. The CDR3 region is CASSGSGGGETQYF. The CDR3 nucleotides read TGTGCCAGCAGTGGGTCAGGGGGCGGGGAGACCCAGTACTTC. The V and J genes are TRBV2 and TRBJ2-5; 8 bases are a match to TRBD1. Per germline, CDR1 SNHLY and CDR2 FYNNEI. The CDR3 length is 14 residues. V lost 4 bases and J lost 5; bases outside the gene matches: 6.

This clonotype was counted at least ten times. V and J are TRBV20-1 and TRBJ1-1; D perhaps matches TRBD1 (6 bases). The length of the CDR3 is 12 residues. The V gene's germline CDR1 is DFQATT and CDR2 SNEGSKA (reference sequence). The ends were cut back, 4 bases at V and 5 bases at J, with 11 bases in the middle. The DNA for the CDR3 is TGCAGTGCTAATGACCAGGGGACTGAAGCTTTCTTT. It codes for CSANDQGTEAFF.

The V and J genes are TRBV7-2 and TRBJ1-1; D is undetermined. Trimming removed 6 bases at V and 0 bases at J, with 11 bases between. CDR3 length: 14 amino acids. Germline V gives CDR1 SGHTA, CDR2 FQGNSA. The CDR3 region is CASSRSTLNTEAFF. CDR3 bases: TGTGCCAGCAGTCGATCGACCCTGAACACTGAAGCTTTCTTT.